This TCR beta chain derives from a study of vaccination and CD4 T cells after COVID-19. About the research overall: The convalescent group had six males, four females, seven Caucasians, two Asians, one multiracial. At a median about 78 days (range 14 to 241) after dose two, post-vaccine samples were obtained. Overlapping SARS-CoV-2, HCoV-NL63, HCoV-OC43 and HCoV-229E spike peptides stimulated the cells.

The treatment denotes: 10-day PBMC culture with coronavirus spike peptide pools or control peptides (ViraFEST assay). Via ViraFEST, peptide pools expanded antigen-specific T cells before TCR sequencing. Note on this clonotype: Its target is not known.

The Oncomine TCR Beta short-read assay was applied to DNA of cultured CD4+ T cells. Each CDR3 protein is one row after TCRdb ran MiXCR on the PCR reads. The sample gives over 15,000 distinct CDR3 sequences, around 58% of which show up once; approximately 11% is in the top ten. V was trimmed by 7 bases and J by 4 bases, leaving 13 bases between them. The CDR3 spans 14 residues. V and J are TRBV12-3 or TRBV12-4 and TRBJ2-2, with D possibly being TRBD1 (5 bases). The origin of this receptor is a human donor who had recovered from COVID-19. The source material was CD4+ T cells from blood, cultured in vitro. CDR3 loop: CASTPRAGTGELFF. The CDR3 nucleotides read TGTGCCAGCACCCCCAGGGCTGGCACCGGGGAGCTGTTTTTT.